Below are 10 T cell receptor beta chains sequenced from a single sample in a study of cytomegalovirus exposure and HLA in healthy donors. The primer mix had 60 Vbeta and 13 Jbeta primers. Assay used: immunoSEQ multiplex PCR; TCRdb lists only in-frame clones, some missing. The sample consists of 150,000 to 250,000 clones, 70% to 85% of them appearing once. The sample taken for sequencing was PBMCs. The receptor source for this set is a woman aged 25-40 years in good health and CMV-seropositive.

The CDR3 here is CASSFTAIRRIYGYTF. For the CDR3, the DNA is TGCGCCAGCAGCTTCACAGCCATCCGCCGCATCTATGGCTACACCTTC. V and J are TRBV5-1 and TRBJ1-2; no definite D call. The CDR3 runs 16 residues. Per the germline V gene, CDR1 is SGHRS and CDR2 is YFSETQ. V lost 2 bases, J lost 4 bases, and 18 bases lay in between.

The rearrangement uses TRBV2 and TRBJ1-4; D call uncertain. The CDR3 extends over 16 amino acids. V was cut by 7 bases and J by 3 bases, with 18 bases left in between. CDR1 and CDR2 (germline): SNHLY, FYNNEI. The CDR3 coding sequence is TGTGCCAGCACGAGGGCAAACTCCGCTTCTAATGAAAAACTGTTTTTT. Protein sequence: CASTRANSASNEKLFF.

The rearrangement joins TRBV12-5 to TRBJ2-1, with 12 nucleotides matching TRBD2. Germline loops: CDR1 LGHNT, CDR2 FRNRAP. The CDR3 consists of 18 residues. The V segment lost 0 bases and the J segment 5 bases; nucleotides outside the gene matches: 8. The DNA for the CDR3 is TGTGCTAGTGGTTTGGTATGGCTAGCGGGAGGGGAAAACAATGAGCAGTTCTTC. It is translated as CASGLVWLAGGENNEQFF.

The chain joins TRBV10-3 to TRBJ2-5; D is undetermined. The germline V gene encodes CDR1 ENHRY and CDR2 SYGVKD. The CDR3 contains 13 residues. V dropped 10 bases and J dropped 2 bases, with 14 bases sitting between them. CDR3 nucleotides: TGTGCCACCGCCGTTTCCCGGCAAGAGACCCAGTACTTC. Protein product: CATAVSRQETQYF.

This chain joins TRBV27 and TRBJ2-7, with TRBD2 as a possible D gene (6 bases). V was pared by 6 bases and J by 3 bases, with 12 bases between. Germline lookup yields CDR1 MNHEY and CDR2 SMNVEV (reference sequence). This CDR3 is built from 13 residues. CDR3 region: CASSSGLLYEQYF. As DNA, the CDR3 is TGTGCCAGCAGCTCGGGACTGCTCTACGAGCAGTACTTC.

The sample holds a few counts of this clone. CDR3 in amino acids: CASSEWGTGTGNTIYF. The CDR3, as DNA: TGTGCCAGCAGTGAATGGGGGACAGGGACTGGAAACACCATATATTTT. The chain has TRBV25-1 and TRBJ1-3; 9 bases agree with TRBD1. The CDR3 covers 16 residues. Germline V gene lookup returns CDR1 MGHDK and CDR2 SYGVNS. The trim removed 1 base at V and 2 bases at J, leaving 3 bases unmatched.

This clone was seen more than once but under ten times. V usage is TRBV15 and J usage is TRBJ2-7, with unresolved D. The CDR3 totals 16 residues. Trimming took 5 bases from V and 2 from J, leaving 19 bases between them. Germline V lookup: CDR1 LNHNV, CDR2 YYDKDF (reference sequence). CDR3 DNA: TGTGCCACCAGCGGGTTTTTGTCAGGCAGAACCTACGAGCAGTACTTC. This sequence encodes CATSGFLSGRTYEQYF.

The CDR3 here is CASVASGRGTEQFF. For the CDR3, the DNA is TGTGCCAGCGTAGCTAGCGGGAGGGGAACTGAGCAGTTCTTC. The chain uses TRBV6-6 and TRBJ2-1; 12 positions agree with TRBD2. The CDR3 spans 14 residues. CDR1 is MNHNY and CDR2 is SVGAGI in the germline V gene (reference sequence). Germline trimming cut 8 bases from V and 9 bases from J; bases unmatched to any gene: 8.

CDR3 DNA sequence: TGTGCCAGCAGCCAAGGACAGGGGGGCCACGAGCAGTACTTC. It yields the protein CASSQGQGGHEQYF. The rearrangement joins TRBV7-2 to TRBJ2-7; 10 nucleotides match TRBD1. Germline V gene sequence: CDR1 SGHTA, CDR2 FQGNSA. Germline trimming cut 5 bases from V and 5 bases from J; bases unmatched to any gene: 6. The CDR3 sequence is 14 residues long.

This clone was seen just once. The J gene is TRBJ2-2, the V gene TRBV5-1; D perhaps matches TRBD1 (5 bases). Per the germline V gene, CDR1 is SGHRS and CDR2 is YFSETQ. V was trimmed by 0 bases and J by 6 bases, leaving 9 bases between them. The CDR3 runs to 14 residues. CDR3 sequence reads: CASSLGGAAGELFF. The CDR3 DNA follows: TGCGCCAGCAGCTTGGGGGGCGCAGCCGGGGAGCTGTTTTTT.